Sequencing of this T cell receptor beta chain was carried out in a study of control samples from healthy donors and cancer patients. This CDR3 spans 17 amino acids. Trimming left V 7 bases short and J 3 bases short, with 25 bases between. Germline assignment: CDR1 MGHDK and CDR2 SYGVNS. The assay was immunoSEQ multiplex PCR, and TCRdb's table has in-frame clones only and misses some. The table includes about 58,000 clones, nearly 90% detected once. Specimen: PBMCs. The receptor was isolated from a man aged 55 to 70 with colorectal cancer. The V and J genes are TRBV25-1 and TRBJ2-7; a possible D gene is TRBD1 (5 bases). DNA of the CDR3: TGTGCCAGCATCCACCATCCCCAGTCAGGGTCTTTCTACGAGCAGTACTTC. This gives the protein CASIHHPQSGSFYEQYF.